Each of the 24 T cell receptor beta chains below was sequenced from the same sample in a study of blood T cell repertoires in COVID-19. Method: immunoSEQ multiplex PCR; TCRdb's copy keeps in-frame clones and lacks some. The repertoire consists of a few hundred thousand clones, with more than 70% occurring once and the leading ten covering around 1.5%. Sequences were obtained from peripheral blood. The receptors were gathered from a woman aged 50 to 65 with acute or convalescent COVID-19.

For the CDR3, the DNA is TGTGCCAGTAGTATTTCCAGCGGGACCTACAATGAGCAGTTCTTC. Residues: CASSISSGTYNEQFF. The chain is built from TRBV19 and TRBJ2-1, with 7 bases fitting TRBD2. Trimming removed 3 bases from V and 2 bases from J; junction bases left unmatched: 4. The germline gives CDR1 LNHDA, CDR2 SQIVND (reference sequence). This CDR3 spans 15 amino acids.

The chain has TRBV19 and TRBJ1-2, with TRBD1 matching over 10 bases. The CDR3 consists of 14 residues. Looked up from germline, CDR1 is LNHDA and CDR2 is SQIVND (reference sequence). V was pared by 3 bases and J by 5 bases, with 3 bases of the junction left unmatched. The CDR3 is CASSIPGQGYGYTF. The CDR3 DNA reads as TGTGCCAGTAGTATCCCGGGACAGGGGTATGGCTACACCTTC.

This chain uses TRBV7-3 with TRBJ1-1, with no clear D. The CDR3 consists of 13 residues. Per germline, CDR1 SGHTA and CDR2 FQGTGA. Trimming stripped 5 bases from V and 0 bases from J, with 7 bases between. CDR3 in DNA: TGTGCCAGCAGCCGCGAGATGAACACTGAAGCTTTCTTT. Protein sequence: CASSREMNTEAFF.

In this sample, this clone turned up many times. This sequence joins TRBV5-1 and TRBJ1-6; perhaps TRBD1 as D (5 bases). The CDR3 contains 14 residues. With 3 bases removed from V and 10 bases from J, the gap between germline ends came to 14 bases. Germline V gene sequence: CDR1 SGHRS, CDR2 YFSETQ. CDR3 in amino acids: CASSSGTGKSPLHF. The DNA for the CDR3 is TGCGCCAGCAGCTCCGGGACTGGAAAATCACCCCTCCACTTT.

The chain combines TRBV7-3 with TRBJ1-3; 9 nucleotides match TRBD1. With V trimmed by 5 bases and J by 0 bases, 17 bases remained unmatched. CDR1 SGHTA and CDR2 FQGTGA come from the germline V gene. The CDR3 runs to 20 residues. CDR3 coding DNA: TGTGCCAGCAGCCCAAGGGACAGGGACCCGTTAACGCGCTCTGGAAACACCATATATTTT. Amino acid sequence: CASSPRDRDPLTRSGNTIYF.

The V gene is TRBV7-3, the J gene TRBJ1-3; no clear D gene. Germline lookup yields CDR1 SGHTA and CDR2 FQGTGA. The CDR3 is made up of 14 amino acids. The V and J ends lost 2 bases and 1 base respectively, with 6 bases between them. CDR3 sequence reads: CASSLSSSGNTIYF. The CDR3 DNA is TGTGCCAGCAGCTTATCGTCTTCTGGAAACACCATATATTTT.

This sequence joins TRBV6-5 and TRBJ2-5; TRBD2 matches at 9 bases. Germline V gene lookup returns CDR1 MNHEY and CDR2 SVGAGI. CDR3 length: 15 residues. The trim removed 8 bases at V and 2 bases at J, leaving 9 bases unmatched. In DNA form, the CDR3 reads TGTGCCAGCTGGAGTAGCGGGAGTGGGCAAGAGACCCAGTACTTC. This encodes CASWSSGSGQETQYF.

V and J are TRBV28 and TRBJ2-1, with D unresolved. Trimming shortened V by 4 bases and J by 4 bases, and 5 bases separated the two germline ends. The CDR3 sequence is 12 residues long. Germline V gives CDR1 MDHEN, CDR2 SYDVKM. In nucleotides, the CDR3 is TGTGCCAGCAGTTCTAGATACAATGAGCAGTTCTTC. Translation gives CASSSRYNEQFF.

The chain has TRBV28 and TRBJ1-2, with 7 bases identical to TRBD1. CDR1 is MDHEN and CDR2 is SYDVKM in the germline V gene. This CDR3 spans 13 amino acids. The trim removed 6 bases at V and 4 bases at J, leaving 5 bases unmatched. CDR3 coding DNA: TGTGCCAGCAGGGCGACAGGGAGCTATGGCTACACCTTC. It translates to CASRATGSYGYTF.

The genes are TRBV7-9 and TRBJ1-4; possible D gene TRBD1, 6 bases. The V end lost 7 bases, the J end lost 2 bases, and 14 bases lay between the germline ends. The CDR3 has 15 amino acids. Germline-derived CDR1 and CDR2 are SEHNR and FQNEAQ (reference sequence). The CDR3 region has the DNA TGTGCCAGCACCCAACAGGGCGGTACTAATGAAAAACTGTTTTTT. Translating it yields CASTQQGGTNEKLFF. Based on the CDR3 plus reference TRBV7-9 and TRBJ1-4, the full variable domain is DTGVSQNPRHKITKRGQNVTFRCDPISEHNRLYWYRQTLGQGPEFLTYFQNEAQLEKSRLLSDRFSAERPKGSFSTLEIQRTEQGDSAMYLCASTQQGGTNEKLFFGSGTQLSVL.

CDR3 sequence: CASSELSRDPNEQFF. The CDR3 DNA is TGTGCCAGCAGTGAATTGTCCAGGGATCCTAATGAGCAGTTCTTC. The chain carries TRBV25-1 and TRBJ2-1, with D tentatively TRBD1 (5 bases). This CDR3 is 15 amino acids long. V was shortened by 1 base and J by 7 bases, with 14 bases between the two germline ends. From germline, CDR1 is MGHDK and CDR2 SYGVNS.

This rearrangement joins TRBV7-9 to TRBJ1-4; no clear D. Trimming removed 6 bases at V and 7 bases at J, with 21 bases between. This CDR3 is 16 amino acids long. CDR1 and CDR2 (germline): SEHNR, FQNEAQ (reference sequence). The CDR3 region is CASRDDAGRFVEKLFF. The CDR3 DNA reads TGTGCCAGCAGAGATGACGCAGGCCGCTTTGTTGAAAAACTGTTTTTT.

This clone was seen only once. The V and J genes are TRBV19 and TRBJ1-1, with D uncertain. Per the germline V gene, CDR1 is LNHDA and CDR2 is SQIVND (reference sequence). CDR3 length: 14 residues. Trimming stripped 6 bases from V and 1 base from J, with 12 bases between. The CDR3 coding sequence is TGTGCCAGTAGCCTGAGGGCGGAGAACACTGAAGCTTTCTTT. Translation: CASSLRAENTEAFF.

The chain is built from TRBV6-2 or TRBV6-3 and TRBJ2-7; TRBD2 matches at 10 bases. Germline V lookup: CDR1 MNHEY, CDR2 SVGEGT. The CDR3 extends over 21 amino acids. The junction had 19 bases not matched to a gene; V was cut back by 2 bases and J by 0 bases. CDR3 in amino acids: CASSYQELLAGPTSYSYEQYF. The DNA for the CDR3 is TGTGCCAGCAGTTACCAAGAGCTACTAGCGGGACCGACCTCCTACTCCTACGAGCAGTACTTC.

The chain couples TRBV19 to TRBJ1-2; TRBD1 matches 7 bases. V lost 5 bases and J lost 3; bases outside the gene matches: 9. The germline gives CDR1 LNHDA, CDR2 SQIVND (reference sequence). The CDR3 has 15 amino acids. The CDR3 bases are TGTGCCAGTAGTCCAAGACAGGGTCGAGACTATGGCTACACCTTC. Translated, it gives CASSPRQGRDYGYTF.

The chain employs TRBV3-1 (or the pseudogene TRBV3-2) and TRBJ2-7; TRBD2 matches 7 bases. Germline CDR1 LGHDT, CDR2 YNNKEL (reference sequence). Trimming at V came to 1 base and at J to 9 bases, leaving 15 bases not matched to a gene. The CDR3 totals 16 residues. The DNA for the CDR3 is TGTGCCAGCAGCCAAGGTCTTGGCGGGAGCCTTTTTGTGCAGTACTTC. It is translated as CASSQGLGGSLFVQYF.

This clone occurred a few times. The V and J genes are TRBV10-3 and TRBJ2-7, with D tentatively TRBD1 (5 bases). This CDR3 region has 13 residues. Trimming pared 8 bases from V and 2 bases from J, leaving 13 bases between. In germline, CDR1 is ENHRY, CDR2 SYGVKD. The CDR3 sequence is CAIWEPGPYEQYF. The CDR3 coding sequence is TGTGCCATCTGGGAACCAGGGCCCTACGAGCAGTACTTC.

This clone was seen only once. CDR3 in amino acids: CASSQPRGGELNQPQHF. DNA of the CDR3: TGTGCCAGTAGTCAACCCCGTGGGGGGGAGCTCAATCAGCCCCAGCATTTT. The rearrangement uses TRBV19 and TRBJ1-5; the D gene is possibly TRBD1 (5 bases). Looked up from germline, CDR1 is LNHDA and CDR2 is SQIVND (reference sequence). V was clipped by 5 bases and J by 3 bases, with 20 bases between them. The CDR3 is 17 amino acids.

The V gene is TRBV2, the J gene TRBJ2-5; TRBD2 aligns across 7 bases. This CDR3 region has 16 residues. Germline CDR1 is SNHLY and CDR2 is FYNNEI. Trimming took 1 base from V and 3 from J; bases not matched to a gene: 8. CDR3 region: CASSEDGLVMKETQYF. CDR3 nucleotides: TGTGCCAGCAGTGAAGATGGACTAGTGATGAAAGAGACCCAGTACTTC.

The rearrangement links TRBV20-1 to TRBJ1-1; a weak D match, TRBD1 (5 bases). The CDR3 runs 14 residues. Germline loops: CDR1 DFQATT, CDR2 SNEGSKA (reference sequence). Trimming left V 3 bases short and J 4 bases short, with 15 bases between. The CDR3 protein is CSASRRRAFTEAFF. CDR3 bases: TGCAGTGCTAGTAGGCGCAGGGCTTTCACTGAAGCTTTCTTT.

CDR3 DNA: TGTGCCAGCAGCTTATCGGCAACTAATGAAAAACTGTTTTTT. Amino acids: CASSLSATNEKLFF. This chain connects TRBV11-1 to TRBJ1-4; D gene ambiguous. Germline loops: CDR1 SGHAT, CDR2 FQDESV (reference sequence). With 2 bases removed from V and 0 bases from J, the gap between germline ends came to 4 bases. The CDR3 contains 14 residues.

V is TRBV7-2 and J is TRBJ1-5; a possible D gene is TRBD1 (6 bases). V lost 5 bases, J lost 7 bases, and 15 bases lay in between. The CDR3 length is 14 residues. The germline gives CDR1 SGHTA, CDR2 FQGNSA. The CDR3 protein is CASSITGSDQPQHF. CDR3 DNA sequence: TGTGCCAGCAGCATAACAGGGTCTGACCAGCCCCAGCATTTT.

The gene calls are TRBV15 and TRBJ1-1; D perhaps matches TRBD1 (5 bases). V was trimmed by 3 bases and J by 2 bases, leaving 16 bases between them. Germline V gives CDR1 LNHNV, CDR2 YYDKDF (reference sequence). The CDR3 loop spans 16 amino acids. This CDR3 reads CATSSRVGGINTEAFF. CDR3 coding DNA: TGTGCCACCAGCAGCAGGGTTGGGGGGATAAACACTGAAGCTTTCTTT. Supplemented by reference TRBV15 and TRBJ1-1, the full variable domain reads DAMVIQNPRYQVTQFGKPVTLSCSQTLNHNVMYWYQQKSSQAPKLLFHYYDKDFNNEADTPDNFQSRRPNTSFCFLDIRSPGLGDTAMYLCATSSRVGGINTEAFFGQGTRLTVV.

The table lists this clone with a few counts. As DNA, the CDR3 is TGTGCCAGCTCACCGGGACATCAAAATGAAAAACTGTTTTTT. Translating it yields CASSPGHQNEKLFF. This chain links TRBV18 with TRBJ1-4, with TRBD1 as a possible D gene (6 bases). V lost 3 bases and J lost 5, with 10 bases in between. This CDR3 comprises 14 residues. CDR1 is KGHSH and CDR2 is LQKENI in the germline V gene.